This T cell receptor (beta chain) was obtained from a study of identical twins. Note on this clonotype: Antigen specificity is unknown.

Germline trimming cut 6 bases from V and 6 bases from J; bases unmatched to any gene: 8. This CDR3 is built from 14 residues. General study results and limits: In beta out-of-frame sequences, the excess sharing between twins was weaker.

One entry per CDR3 protein results from TCRdb running MiXCR on the 5' RACE reads. This repertoire shows more than 600,000 distinct CDR3 sequences, 15% to 20% found once; its top ten account for around 13%. The same sample was also used in a study of T cells expressing NK-cell markers.

The receptor was isolated from a woman under 30 in good health. The J gene is TRBJ1-1, the V gene TRBV12-3 or TRBV12-4; 9 bases are a match to TRBD1. Sequences were obtained from PBMCs. CDR3 nucleotides: TGTGCCAGCAGGCTAACAGGGGGCTGGGCTGAAGCTTTCTTT. Its protein is CASRLTGGWAEAFF.